The entry below gives a single TCR beta chain sequence along with its context. It lacks a known antigen. No base qualities exist here, and no much larger clone lies one base off it. Based on the germline V gene, the CDR1 and CDR2 sequences are SGHTA and FQGNSA. The germline ends are 4 bases apart after V is trimmed by 3 bases and J by 4 bases. Inclusive of the bounding cysteine and phenylalanine, the CDR3 is 11 residues long. Only the CDR3 part of the read is kept: 33 bases, read in frame from the first base. The immunoSEQ hsTCRB v3.0 assay was used at survey level resolution for TRB variable region sequencing. A depth of roughly 35,000-55,000 T-cell genomes per sample was targeted for TRB sequencing. Pooled TRB libraries were sequenced on an Illumina MiSeq with a v3 150-cycle kit. As for the original processing: Analysis of repertoires was carried out in R inside a reproducible Nextflow workflow spanning QC, data transformation and analysis. LymphoSeq2, an R package for exploring AIRR-Seq data, was used to implement custom analyses. After excluding several samples that yielded fewer than 5000 total TRB sequences, approximately 180 HIV repertoires remained for analysis. Of the roughly 180 retained HIV repertoires, about 60 were collected before and 120 to 140 after ART initiation. Repertoires were downsampled to 5000 TRB nucleotide sequences, with summary statistics averaged over 100 downsampling iterations. The analysis kept only TRB sequences whose CDR3 regions were at least seven amino acids long. A Shannon entropy-derived clonality score and the Gini coefficient were used to measure diversity. In the repertoire networks, any two of the top 5000 CDR3 amino acid sequences were linked whenever the two sequences differed by an edit distance of one. Antigen specificity groups and MHC restriction were predicted for TRB CDR3 amino acid sequences with GLIPH2. To flag known associations with CMV, EBV, HIV or tissue antigens, CDR3 amino acid sequences were compared against VDJdb and McPAS-TCR. Pre-ART, post-ART and control groups were compared with Wilcoxon signed-rank tests and Holm-Bonferroni correction. TCRdb mirrors the immuneACCESS table, restricted to in-frame sequences. Some clones are absent from its copies; in checked studies, under half trace to an unresolved V gene, and the reason for the others is unknown. V, J and clone size were drawn from that table, and D and trimming were deduced from the DNA. The sample data list tens of thousands of clones, and around 87% of these were observed just once. The ten largest account for approximately 3.5% of the sample.

This entry comes from a study of long-term antiretroviral therapy in people with HIV (dated by TCRdb to the early 2020s). Notes on the research overall: The earliest samples were collected approximately a decade before the 2015 WHO recommendation for immediate ART, a period when ART was typically delayed until CD4 counts fell. This retrospective serial study examined whether starting ART and sustained HIV suppression were associated with changes in the composition and diversity of the TRB repertoire in peripheral blood. A total of 192 cryopreserved PBMC samples came from 30 adults with confirmed HIV infection and were collected serially over a mean of roughly six years (range 1-12). Of the 30 to 35 participants with HIV, ten to eleven were female. No cross-contamination during QIAcube processing was shown when test extractions of a monoclonal T-cell line were performed alongside about 33 polyclonal samples. What the study reported, not specific to this receptor: Starting ART was linked to a significant rise in TRB diversity, yet even after long-term ART the diversity remained significantly lower than in transplant donor controls. Because PBMC availability was limited, only the TCR beta chain was sequenced, with no alpha chain pairing. The samples span the years 2004 to 2017, and the ART regimens used at that time may not be as effective as current regimens. CDR3 length ranges in HIV repertoires were narrower than in controls, and network structure suggested an antigen-experienced repertoire with only a slight naive shift after ART. Because cell numbers in pre-ART samples were limited, unsorted PBMC were profiled instead of sorted CD4+ and CD8+ T cells. The repertoire was dominated across all time points by expanded TRB clones identified before ART initiation, although this dominance was seen to fluctuate and to decrease in many PLHIV after ART. No data were available on ART adherence, viral resistance or therapy changes, limiting inferences about post-ART repertoire changes.

To be included, a participant needed at least one PBMC sample from before ART initiation plus at least two post-ART samples. Every participant with HIV received treatment in the United States of America. Before DNA extraction, cryopreserved samples of 1-10 million PBMC were thawed and then washed. At the time of the earliest PBMC sample, participants with HIV were aged between about 20 and 60 years. Each participant contributed PBMC samples from 1-4 timepoints before ART initiation and 2-8 timepoints after ART initiation, with a median of 7 samples. For every participant, serial HIV viral load, CD4+ T-cell count, ART history and demographic data were obtained. Using a Qiagen kit on a QIAcube, genomic DNA was extracted from unsorted PBMC, with samples processed in batches of 12.

This clonotype originated in a woman aged 50 to 60 with HIV. This sample comprised unsorted PBMCs, obtained approximately 2.5 years after starting antiretroviral therapy. In this chain, TRBV7-2 is recombined with TRBJ2-7; too little of a D gene remains to name it. The CDR3: CASSFSYEQYF. The sequence in DNA is TGTGCCAGCAGCTTCAGTTACGAGCAGTACTTC.